This T cell receptor (beta chain) was identified in a study of identical twins. TCRdb reprocessed the 5' RACE reads via MiXCR and lists one record per CDR3 protein. Of hundreds of thousands of distinct CDR3 sequences listed, 18% were seen once; the top ten hold roughly 14%. CDR3 length equals 18 residues. This clonotype was seen a handful of times. Separately, the same data were catalogued under a study of T cells expressing NK-cell markers.

This TCR derives from a woman aged 18-29 years in good health. The chain combines TRBV21-1 with TRBJ2-2; the tabulated D call, TRBD2, remains unverified against the DNA. TRBV21-1 is assigned pseudogene status. Sequenced material: PBMCs. This CDR3 is CASPPLAGGWLRHGELFF. In DNA form, the CDR3 reads TGTGCCAGCCCTCCCCTAGCGGGGGGTTGGTTGAGGCACGGGGAGCTGTTTTTT.